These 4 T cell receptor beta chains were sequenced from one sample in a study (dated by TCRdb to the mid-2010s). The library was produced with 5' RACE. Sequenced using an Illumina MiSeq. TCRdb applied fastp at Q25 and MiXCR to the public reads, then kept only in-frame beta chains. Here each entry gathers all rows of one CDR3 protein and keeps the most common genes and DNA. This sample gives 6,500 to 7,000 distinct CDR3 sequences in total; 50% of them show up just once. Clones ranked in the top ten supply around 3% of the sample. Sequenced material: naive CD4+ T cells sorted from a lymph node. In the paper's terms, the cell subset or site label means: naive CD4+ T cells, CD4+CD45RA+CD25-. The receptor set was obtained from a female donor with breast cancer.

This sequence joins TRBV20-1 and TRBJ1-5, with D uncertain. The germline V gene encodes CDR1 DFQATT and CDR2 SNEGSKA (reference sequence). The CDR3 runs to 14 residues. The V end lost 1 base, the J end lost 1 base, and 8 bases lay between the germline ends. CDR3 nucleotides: TGCAGTGCTAGAGTTGGCCCCAGCAATCAGCCCCAGCATTTT. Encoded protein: CSARVGPSNQPQHF.

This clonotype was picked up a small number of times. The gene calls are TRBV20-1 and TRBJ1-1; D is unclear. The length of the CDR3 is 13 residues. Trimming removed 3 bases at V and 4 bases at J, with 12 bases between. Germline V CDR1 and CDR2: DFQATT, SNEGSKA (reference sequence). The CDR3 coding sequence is TGCAGTGCTAGTACTAGGCCGTTCACTGAAGCTTTCTTT. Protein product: CSASTRPFTEAFF.

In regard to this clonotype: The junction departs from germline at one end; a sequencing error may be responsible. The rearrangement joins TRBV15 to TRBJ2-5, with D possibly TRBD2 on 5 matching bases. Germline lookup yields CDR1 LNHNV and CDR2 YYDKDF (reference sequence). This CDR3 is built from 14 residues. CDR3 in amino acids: CATSSGLGVETRYF. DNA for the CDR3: TGTGCCACCAGCAGTGGACTTGGGGTGGAGACCCGGTACTTC. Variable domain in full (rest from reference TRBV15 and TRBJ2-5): DAMVIQNPRYQVTQFGKPVTLSCSQTLNHNVMYWYQQKSSQAPKLLFHYYDKDFNNEADTPDNFQSRRPNTSFCFLDIRSPGLGDTAMYLCATSSGLGVETRYFGPGTRLLVL.

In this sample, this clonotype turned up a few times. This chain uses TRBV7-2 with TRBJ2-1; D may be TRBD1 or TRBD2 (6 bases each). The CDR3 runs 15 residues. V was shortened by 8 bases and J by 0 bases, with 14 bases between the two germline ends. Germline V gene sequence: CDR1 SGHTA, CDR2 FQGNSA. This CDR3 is CASGPGGLSYNEQFF. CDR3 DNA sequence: TGTGCCAGCGGACCCGGGGGCCTCTCCTACAATGAGCAGTTCTTC.